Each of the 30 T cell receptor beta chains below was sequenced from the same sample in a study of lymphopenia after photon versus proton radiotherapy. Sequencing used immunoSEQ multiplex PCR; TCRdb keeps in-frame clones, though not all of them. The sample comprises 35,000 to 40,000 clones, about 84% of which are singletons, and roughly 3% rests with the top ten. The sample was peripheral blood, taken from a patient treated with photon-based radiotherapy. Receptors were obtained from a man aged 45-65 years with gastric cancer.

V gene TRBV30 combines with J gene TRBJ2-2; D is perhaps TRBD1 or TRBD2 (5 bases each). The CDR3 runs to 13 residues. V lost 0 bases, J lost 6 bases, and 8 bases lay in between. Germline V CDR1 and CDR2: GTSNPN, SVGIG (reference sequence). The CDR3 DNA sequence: TGTGCCTGGAGTGTGTCGGGACCCGGGGAGCTGTTTTTT. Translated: CAWSVSGPGELFF.

In DNA, the CDR3 is TGTGCCAGCAGCCCCAGGGGGGGATCACAAGAGACCCAGTACTTC. It codes for CASSPRGGSQETQYF. The gene calls are TRBV7-9 and TRBJ2-5; D tentatively fits TRBD1 or TRBD2 (7 bases each). The V end was cut by 5 bases, the J end by 2 bases, with 15 bases between. Per the germline V gene, CDR1 is SEHNR and CDR2 is FQNEAQ (reference sequence). This CDR3 has 15 amino acids.

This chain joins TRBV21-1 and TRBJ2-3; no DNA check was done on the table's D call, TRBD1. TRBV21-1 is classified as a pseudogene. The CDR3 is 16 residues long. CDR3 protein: CASSKSDRGRTDTQYF. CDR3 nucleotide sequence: TGTGCCAGCAGCAAATCGGACAGGGGGCGGACAGATACGCAGTATTTT.

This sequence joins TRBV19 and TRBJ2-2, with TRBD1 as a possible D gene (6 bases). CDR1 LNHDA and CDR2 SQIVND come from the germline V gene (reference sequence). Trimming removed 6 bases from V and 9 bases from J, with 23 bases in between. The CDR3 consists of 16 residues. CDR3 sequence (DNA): TGTGCCAGTAGCCGATCCCGGACAGTTCCTGAGCGGGAGCTGTTTTTT. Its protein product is CASSRSRTVPERELFF.

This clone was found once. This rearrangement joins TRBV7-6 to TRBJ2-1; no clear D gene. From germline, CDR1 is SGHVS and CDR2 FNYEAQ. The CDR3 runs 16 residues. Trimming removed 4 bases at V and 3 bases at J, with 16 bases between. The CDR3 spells CASSSPSGPFYNEQFF. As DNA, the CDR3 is TGTGCCAGCAGCTCTCCTTCCGGACCCTTCTACAATGAGCAGTTCTTC.

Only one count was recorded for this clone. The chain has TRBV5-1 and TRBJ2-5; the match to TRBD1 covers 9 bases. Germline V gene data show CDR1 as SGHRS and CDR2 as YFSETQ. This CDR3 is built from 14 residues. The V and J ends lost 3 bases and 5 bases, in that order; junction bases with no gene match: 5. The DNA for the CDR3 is TGCGCCAGCAGCTCCGGACAGGGGCACGAGACCCAGTACTTC. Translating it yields CASSSGQGHETQYF. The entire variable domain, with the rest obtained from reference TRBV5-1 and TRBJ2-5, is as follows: KAGVTQTPRYLIKTRGQQVTLSCSPISGHRSVSWYQQTPGQGLQFLFEYFSETQRNKGNFPGRFSGRQFSNSRSEMNVSTLELGDSALYLCASSSGQGHETQYFGPGTRLLVL.

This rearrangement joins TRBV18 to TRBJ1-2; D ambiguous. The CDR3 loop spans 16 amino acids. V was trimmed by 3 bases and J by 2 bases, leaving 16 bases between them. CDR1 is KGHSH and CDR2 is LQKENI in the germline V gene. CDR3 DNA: TGTGCCAGCTCACCGGTCATGATTCCCCAGAACTATGGCTACACCTTC. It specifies CASSPVMIPQNYGYTF.

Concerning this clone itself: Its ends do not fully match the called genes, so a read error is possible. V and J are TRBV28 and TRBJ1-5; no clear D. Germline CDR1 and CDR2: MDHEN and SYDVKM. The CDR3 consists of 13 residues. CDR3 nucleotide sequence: TGTGTCAGCATAGAGCAAGGGTATCAGCCCCAGCATTTT. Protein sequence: CVSIEQGYQPQHF.

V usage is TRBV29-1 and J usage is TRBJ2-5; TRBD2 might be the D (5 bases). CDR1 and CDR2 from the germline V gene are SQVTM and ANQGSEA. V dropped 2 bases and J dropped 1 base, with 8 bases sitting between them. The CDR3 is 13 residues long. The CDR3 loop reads CSVETAAQETQYF. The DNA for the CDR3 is TGCAGCGTTGAAACAGCGGCCCAAGAGACCCAGTACTTC.

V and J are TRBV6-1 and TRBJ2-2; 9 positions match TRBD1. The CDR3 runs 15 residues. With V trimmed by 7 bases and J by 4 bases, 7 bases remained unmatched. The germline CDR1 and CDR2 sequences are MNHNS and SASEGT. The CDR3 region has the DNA TGTGCCAGCAACCTACAGGGGGCGGGCACCGGGGAGCTGTTTTTT. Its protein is CASNLQGAGTGELFF.

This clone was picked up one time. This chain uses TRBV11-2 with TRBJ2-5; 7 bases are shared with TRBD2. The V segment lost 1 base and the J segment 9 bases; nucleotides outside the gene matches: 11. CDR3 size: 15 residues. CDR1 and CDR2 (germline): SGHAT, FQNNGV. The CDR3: CASSLGQRGRVAQYF. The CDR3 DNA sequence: TGTGCCAGCAGCTTAGGCCAGCGGGGACGTGTGGCCCAGTACTTC.

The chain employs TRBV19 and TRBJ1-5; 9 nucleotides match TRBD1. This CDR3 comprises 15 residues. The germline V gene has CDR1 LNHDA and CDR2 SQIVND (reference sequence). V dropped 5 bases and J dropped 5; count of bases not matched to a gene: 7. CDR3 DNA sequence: TGTGCCAGTAGTGAAGGGACAGGGTTGTATCAGCCCCAGCATTTT. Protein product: CASSEGTGLYQPQHF.

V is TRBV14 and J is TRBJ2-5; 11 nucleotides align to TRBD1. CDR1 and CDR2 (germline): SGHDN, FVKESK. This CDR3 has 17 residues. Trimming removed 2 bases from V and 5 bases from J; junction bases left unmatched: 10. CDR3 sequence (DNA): TGTGCCAGCAGCCAACAAAGGACAGGGGGCCGGGAGGAGACCCAGTACTTC. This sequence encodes CASSQQRTGGREETQYF. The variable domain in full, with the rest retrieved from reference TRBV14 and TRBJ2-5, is EAGVTQFPSHSVIEKGQTVTLRCDPISGHDNLYWYRRVMGKEIKFLLHFVKESKQDESGMPNNRFLAERTGGTYSTLKVQPAELEDSGVYFCASSQQRTGGREETQYFGPGTRLLVL.

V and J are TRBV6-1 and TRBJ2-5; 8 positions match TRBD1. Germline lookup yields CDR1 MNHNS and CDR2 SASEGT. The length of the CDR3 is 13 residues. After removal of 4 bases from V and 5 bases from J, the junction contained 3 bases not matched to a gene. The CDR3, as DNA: TGTGCCAGCAGTGGGACAGGGCGGGAGACCCAGTACTTC. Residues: CASSGTGRETQYF.

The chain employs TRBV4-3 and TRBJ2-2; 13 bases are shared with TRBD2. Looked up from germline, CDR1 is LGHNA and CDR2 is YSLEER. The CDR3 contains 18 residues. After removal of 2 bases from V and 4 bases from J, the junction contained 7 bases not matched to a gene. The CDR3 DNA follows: TGCGCCAGCAGCCAACTCGGACTAGCGGGAGAGGTCACCGGGGAGCTGTTTTTT. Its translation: CASSQLGLAGEVTGELFF.

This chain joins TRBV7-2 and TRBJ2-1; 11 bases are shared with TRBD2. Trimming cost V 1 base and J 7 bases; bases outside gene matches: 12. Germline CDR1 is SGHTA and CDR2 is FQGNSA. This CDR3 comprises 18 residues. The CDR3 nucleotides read TGTGCCAGCAGCTTAGGGCTTAGTAGCGGGAGGGCCGGGAATGAGCAGTTCTTC. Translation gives CASSLGLSSGRAGNEQFF.

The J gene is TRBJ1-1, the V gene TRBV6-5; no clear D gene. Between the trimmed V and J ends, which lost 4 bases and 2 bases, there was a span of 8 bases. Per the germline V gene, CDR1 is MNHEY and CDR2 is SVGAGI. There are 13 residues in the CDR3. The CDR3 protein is CASSSTGNTEAFF. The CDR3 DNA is TGTGCCAGCAGTTCCACGGGAAACACTGAAGCTTTCTTT.

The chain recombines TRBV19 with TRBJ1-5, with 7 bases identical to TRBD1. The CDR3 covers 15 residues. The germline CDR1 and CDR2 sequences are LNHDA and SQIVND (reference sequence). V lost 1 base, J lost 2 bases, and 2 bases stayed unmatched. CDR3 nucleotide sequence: TGTGCCAGTAGTATAGGGGACAGTCGCAATCAGCCCCAGCATTTT. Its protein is CASSIGDSRNQPQHF.

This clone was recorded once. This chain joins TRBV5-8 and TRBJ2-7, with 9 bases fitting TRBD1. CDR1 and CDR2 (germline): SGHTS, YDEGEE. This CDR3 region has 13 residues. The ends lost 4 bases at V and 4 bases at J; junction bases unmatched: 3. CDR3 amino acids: CASSKGQGYEQYF. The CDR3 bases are TGTGCCAGCAGCAAGGGACAGGGTTACGAGCAGTACTTC.

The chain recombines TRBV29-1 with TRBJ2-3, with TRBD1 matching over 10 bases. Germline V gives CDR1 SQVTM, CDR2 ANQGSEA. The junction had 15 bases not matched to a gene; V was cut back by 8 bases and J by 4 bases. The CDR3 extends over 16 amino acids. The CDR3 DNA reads TGCAGCTTCAACCCTACCCCGGGACAGGGGCCAGATACGCAGTATTTT. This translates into CSFNPTPGQGPDTQYF.

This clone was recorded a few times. CDR3 coding DNA: TGTGCCAGCTCCCCGGCAATAGCGGGAGTGTATGAGCAGTACTTC. Translation gives CASSPAIAGVYEQYF. V is TRBV18 and J is TRBJ2-7; 9 nucleotides line up with TRBD2. There are 15 residues in the CDR3. Germline CDR1 and CDR2: KGHSH and LQKENI. J was trimmed by 7 bases and V by 6 bases; bases with no gene match: 13.

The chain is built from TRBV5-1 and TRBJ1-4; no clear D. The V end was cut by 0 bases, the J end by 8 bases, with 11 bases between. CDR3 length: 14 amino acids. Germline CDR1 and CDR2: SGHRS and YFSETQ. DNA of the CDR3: TGCGCCAGCAGCTTGGATCAGGCGGACGAAAAACTGTTTTTT. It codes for CASSLDQADEKLFF.

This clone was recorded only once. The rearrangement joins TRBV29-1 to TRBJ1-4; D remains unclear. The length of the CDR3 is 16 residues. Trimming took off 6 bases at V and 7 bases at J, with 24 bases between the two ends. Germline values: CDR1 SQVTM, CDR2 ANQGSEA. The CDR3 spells CSVRVGYSRSGEKLFF. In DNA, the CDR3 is TGCAGCGTCCGTGTTGGGTATTCCAGGTCGGGTGAAAAACTGTTTTTT.

Here the CDR3 reads CASSPAGTDGYTF. DNA for the CDR3: TGTGCCAGCTCACCGGCCGGGACAGATGGCTACACCTTC. The chain uses TRBV18 and TRBJ1-2; 7 nucleotides line up with TRBD1. The CDR3 extends over 13 amino acids. Germline loops: CDR1 KGHSH, CDR2 LQKENI. Losses at the gene ends were 3 bases for V and 6 bases for J; bases not matched to a gene: 4. Based on the CDR3 plus reference TRBV18 and TRBJ1-2, the full variable domain is NAGVMQNPRHLVRRRGQEARLRCSPMKGHSHVYWYRQLPEEGLKFMVYLQKENIIDESGMPKERFSAEFPKEGPSILRIQQVVRGDSAAYFCASSPAGTDGYTFGSGTRLTVV.

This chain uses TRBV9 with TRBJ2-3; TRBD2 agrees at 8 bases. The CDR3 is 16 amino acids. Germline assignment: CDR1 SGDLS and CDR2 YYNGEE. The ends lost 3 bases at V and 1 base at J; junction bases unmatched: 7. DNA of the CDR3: TGTGCCAGCAGCGCCCCCCGGGAGGGGGGCACAGATACGCAGTATTTT. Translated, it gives CASSAPREGGTDTQYF. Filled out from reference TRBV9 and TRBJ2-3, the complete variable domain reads DSGVTQTPKHLITATGQRVTLRCSPRSGDLSVYWYQQSLDQGLQFLIQYYNGEERAKGNILERFSAQQFPDLHSELNLSSLELGDSALYFCASSAPREGGTDTQYFGPGTRLTVL.

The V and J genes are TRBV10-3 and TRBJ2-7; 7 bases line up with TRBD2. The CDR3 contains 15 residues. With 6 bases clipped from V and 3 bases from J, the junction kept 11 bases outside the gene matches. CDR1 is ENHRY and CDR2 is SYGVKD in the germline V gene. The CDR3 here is CAIRPFGRTSYEQYF. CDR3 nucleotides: TGTGCCATCAGACCCTTCGGGAGGACGAGCTACGAGCAGTACTTC.

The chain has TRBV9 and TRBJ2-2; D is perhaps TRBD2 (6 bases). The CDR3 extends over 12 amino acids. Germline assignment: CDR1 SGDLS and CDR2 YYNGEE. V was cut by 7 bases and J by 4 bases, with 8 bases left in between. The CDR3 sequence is CASGGSTGELFF. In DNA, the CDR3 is TGTGCCAGCGGGGGGTCCACCGGGGAGCTGTTTTTT.

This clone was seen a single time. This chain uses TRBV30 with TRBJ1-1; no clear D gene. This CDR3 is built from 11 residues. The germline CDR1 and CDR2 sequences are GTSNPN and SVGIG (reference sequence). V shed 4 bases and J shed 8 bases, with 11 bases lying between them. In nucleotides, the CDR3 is TGTGCCTGGAATAGGGCGATCGAAGCTTTCTTT. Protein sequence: CAWNRAIEAFF.

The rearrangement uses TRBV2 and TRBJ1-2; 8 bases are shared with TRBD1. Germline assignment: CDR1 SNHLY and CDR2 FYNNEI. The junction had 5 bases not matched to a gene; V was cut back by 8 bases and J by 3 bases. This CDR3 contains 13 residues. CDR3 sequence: CASRQGPDYGYTF. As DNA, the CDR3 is TGTGCCAGCCGACAGGGGCCAGACTATGGCTACACCTTC.

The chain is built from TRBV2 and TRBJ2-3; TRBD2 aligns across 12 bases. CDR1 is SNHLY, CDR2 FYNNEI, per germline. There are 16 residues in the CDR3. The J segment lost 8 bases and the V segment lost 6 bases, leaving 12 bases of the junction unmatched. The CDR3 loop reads CASREARTSGAVTQYF. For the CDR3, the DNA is TGTGCCAGCAGGGAGGCCCGGACTAGCGGGGCAGTTACGCAGTATTTT.